This TCR beta chain was documented in a study of Graves' ophthalmopathy and Graves' hyperthyroidism. Transcripts of RNA were the source for amplifying TCR beta CDR3 regions. HTBI primers primed a first-round RT-PCR, and a second-round multiplex PCR followed. TCRdb re-analysed the multiplex PCR reads in MiXCR, keeping a single row per CDR3 protein. Of around 590,000 distinct CDR3 sequences listed, less than 40% are singletons. CDR1 is SEHNR, CDR2 FQNEAQ, per germline (reference sequence). This CDR3 contains 14 residues. This clonotype has a handful of counts. The junction differs from germline at one of its ends, possibly a read error.

V is TRBV7-9 and J is TRBJ2-3, with D possibly TRBD2 on 5 matching bases. The receptor comes from an adult man with Graves' hyperthyroidism. What was sequenced was peripheral blood or thyroid tissue (not recorded which). The chain's CDR3 is CATSRLEATDTQYF. Written as DNA, the CDR3 is TGTGCCACCAGCCGACTGGAGGCCACAGATACGCAGTATTTT.